The 26 T cell receptor beta chains in this list originate from one sample, sequenced in a study of OX40 agonist ivuxolimab in advanced cancers. TCRdb keeps only in-frame clones here, not all; method: immunoSEQ multiplex PCR. This sample has just over 35,000 clones, with approximately 80% found just once. This sample comprised CD4+ or CD8+ T cells sorted from blood, obtained in a trial of the OX40 agonist ivuxolimab. The receptors stem from an adult with an advanced solid tumor such as melanoma, head and neck, liver or kidney cancer.

The genes are TRBV5-4 and TRBJ2-4; 7 nucleotides agree with TRBD2. This CDR3 spans 14 amino acids. Germline values: CDR1 SGHNT, CDR2 YYREEE (reference sequence). V shed 7 bases, J shed 3 bases, and the junction held 7 bases outside the gene matches. The CDR3 sequence: CASGEAGVKNIQYF. The CDR3 bases are TGTGCCAGCGGAGAGGCGGGAGTCAAAAACATTCAGTACTTC.

The rearrangement uses TRBV5-4 and TRBJ2-6, with D unclear. Germline CDR1 reads SGHNT; CDR2 reads YYREEE (reference sequence). This CDR3 is 19 amino acids long. V was trimmed by 0 bases and J by 0 bases, leaving 16 bases between them. Here the CDR3 reads CASSLGHLAPYSGANVLTF. The CDR3 region has the DNA TGTGCCAGCAGCTTGGGACATCTCGCCCCCTACTCTGGGGCCAACGTCCTGACTTTC.

This sequence joins TRBV7-6 and TRBJ2-1, with 8 bases identical to TRBD2. The CDR3 consists of 13 residues. With 4 bases clipped from V and 8 bases from J, the junction kept 4 bases outside the gene matches. In germline, CDR1 is SGHVS, CDR2 FNYEAQ. Here the CDR3 reads CASSSRGVDEQFF. In nucleotides, the CDR3 is TGTGCCAGCAGCTCGCGGGGGGTCGATGAGCAGTTCTTC. Looking up the rest from reference TRBV7-6 and TRBJ2-1 gives the full variable domain: GAGVSQSPRYKVTKRGQDVALRCDPISGHVSLYWYRQALGQGPEFLTYFNYEAQQDKSGLPNDRFSAERPEGSISTLTIQRTEQRDSAMYRCASSSRGVDEQFFGPGTRLTVL.

The V and J genes are TRBV6-1 and TRBJ2-1; no clear D. The CDR3 length is 13 residues. Germline V gene data show CDR1 as MNHNS and CDR2 as SASEGT. V gave up 8 bases and J gave up 10 bases, with 18 bases separating them. CDR3 nucleotide sequence: TGTGCCAGCTCCCCGACCGGCCCTGGGGAGCAGTTCTTC. Amino acids: CASSPTGPGEQFF.

The chain has TRBV11-3 and TRBJ2-2; TRBD1 matches at 7 bases. The trim removed 4 bases at V and 3 bases at J, leaving 5 bases unmatched. Per germline, CDR1 SGHNT and CDR2 YENEEA. The CDR3 has 15 residues. The CDR3: CASSSRDSYTGELFF. The CDR3 nucleotides are TGTGCCAGCAGCTCGAGGGACAGTTACACCGGGGAGCTGTTTTTT. The full variable domain, its missing parts supplied by reference TRBV11-3 and TRBJ2-2, is EAGVVQSPRYKIIEKKQPVAFWCNPISGHNTLYWYLQNLGQGPELLIRYENEEAVDDSQLPKDRFSAERLKGVDSTLKIQPAELGDSAVYLCASSSRDSYTGELFFGEGSRLTVL.

This chain uses TRBV15 with TRBJ1-5; D remains unclear. The CDR3 is 16 amino acids. V lost 0 bases, J lost 0 bases, and 9 bases lay in between. Germline V CDR1 and CDR2: LNHNV, YYDKDF (reference sequence). CDR3 amino acids: CATSRDLGFSNQPQHF. Written as DNA, the CDR3 is TGTGCCACCAGCAGAGATTTGGGGTTTAGCAATCAGCCCCAGCATTTT.

The chain is built from TRBV7-9 and TRBJ2-7; D call uncertain. Germline V gene data show CDR1 as SEHNR and CDR2 as FQNEAQ (reference sequence). V gave up 5 bases and J gave up 7 bases, with 12 bases separating them. The CDR3 has 12 residues. The CDR3 protein is CASSNDKAEQYF. The CDR3, as DNA: TGTGCCAGCAGCAACGACAAGGCTGAGCAGTACTTC. The full variable domain, with the rest looked up from reference TRBV7-9 and TRBJ2-7, is DTGVSQNPRHKITKRGQNVTFRCDPISEHNRLYWYRQTLGQGPEFLTYFQNEAQLEKSRLLSDRFSAERPKGSFSTLEIQRTEQGDSAMYLCASSNDKAEQYFGPGTRLTVT.

J is TRBJ2-5 and V is TRBV14, with D possibly matching TRBD1 (5 bases). The CDR3 has 13 amino acids. V was trimmed by 3 bases and J by 5 bases, leaving 10 bases between them. Germline CDR1 SGHDN, CDR2 FVKESK. The CDR3 region has the DNA TGTGCCAGCAGCCATTGGGGCGAGGAGACCCAGTACTTC. It specifies CASSHWGEETQYF.

The chain is built from TRBV7-2 and TRBJ1-4; 11 nucleotides align to TRBD1. Trimming cost V 5 bases and J 7 bases; bases outside gene matches: 6. Germline-derived CDR1 and CDR2 are SGHTA and FQGNSA. The CDR3 sequence is 15 residues long. CDR3 sequence reads: CASSPGTGGGEKLFF. The CDR3 coding sequence is TGTGCCAGCAGCCCAGGGACAGGGGGAGGTGAAAAACTGTTTTTT.

In regard to this clone: This sample includes further DNA sequences coding for the same CDR3. The chain couples TRBV19 to TRBJ2-1; maybe TRBD1 (6 bases). The CDR3 is 15 amino acids. Between the trimmed V and J ends, which lost 3 bases and 0 bases, there was a span of 9 bases. CDR1 and CDR2 (germline): LNHDA, SQIVND (reference sequence). CDR3 sequence (DNA): TGTGCCAGTAGTATTGGGACACCCTCCTACAATGAGCAGTTCTTC. This gives the protein CASSIGTPSYNEQFF.

The chain links TRBV4-1 to TRBJ2-5; D may match TRBD1 or TRBD2 (5 bases each). This CDR3 contains 17 residues. Germline values: CDR1 MGHRA, CDR2 YSYEKL. The V gene lost 1 base and the J gene lost 5 bases, with 20 bases spanning the gap. In nucleotides, the CDR3 is TGCGCCAGCAGCCAAGGACTATATCGGGGCCTGTTTGAGACCCAGTACTTC. The encoded protein is CASSQGLYRGLFETQYF.

In its sample, this clone was seen a few times. The genes are TRBV15 and TRBJ2-7, with TRBD1 identical over 9 bases. Losses at the gene ends were 3 bases for V and 7 bases for J; bases not matched to a gene: 16. This CDR3 contains 17 residues. Germline CDR1 is LNHNV and CDR2 is YYDKDF (reference sequence). Here the CDR3 reads CATSRSRPGQGTGEQYF. The DNA of the CDR3 is TGTGCCACCAGCAGGTCACGACCGGGACAGGGAACTGGGGAGCAGTACTTC.

The chain has TRBV4-1 and TRBJ2-7; tentative D call: TRBD2 (5 bases). The V end was cut by 0 bases, the J end by 7 bases, with 10 bases between. Looked up from germline, CDR1 is MGHRA and CDR2 is YSYEKL. There are 13 residues in the CDR3. CDR3 sequence: CASSQDGLREQYF. The CDR3 coding sequence is TGCGCCAGCAGCCAAGACGGACTCAGAGAGCAGTACTTC.

The chain combines TRBV4-2 with TRBJ2-3, with D perhaps matching TRBD2 (5 bases). V was trimmed by 1 base and J by 4 bases, leaving 21 bases between them. Germline assignment: CDR1 LGHNA and CDR2 YNFKEQ. This CDR3 contains 18 residues. CDR3 region: CASSQVWASRTEADTQYF. The CDR3 DNA follows: TGTGCCAGCAGCCAAGTTTGGGCGAGTCGGACTGAGGCAGATACGCAGTATTTT.

J is TRBJ1-5 and V is TRBV11-3; TRBD1 is a possible D gene (5 bases). Between the trimmed V and J ends, which lost 10 bases and 1 base, there was a span of 17 bases. The CDR3 covers 15 residues. CDR1 is SGHNT, CDR2 YENEEA, per germline. The CDR3 DNA follows: TGTGCCACCCTAGACCTGGGACGGAGCAATCAGCCCCAGCATTTT. Its translation is CATLDLGRSNQPQHF. The whole variable domain, filled in from reference TRBV11-3 and TRBJ1-5, reads EAGVVQSPRYKIIEKKQPVAFWCNPISGHNTLYWYLQNLGQGPELLIRYENEEAVDDSQLPKDRFSAERLKGVDSTLKIQPAELGDSAVYLCATLDLGRSNQPQHFGDGTRLSIL.

The rearrangement uses TRBV6-5 and TRBJ2-7, with 9 bases identical to TRBD2. The germline CDR1 and CDR2 sequences are MNHEY and SVGAGI. V gave up 3 bases and J gave up 8 bases; unmatched junction bases: 11. CDR3 length equals 15 residues. CDR3 DNA: TGTGCCAGCAGTTATTACTTGCGGGAGGGCCCTCAGCAGTACTTC. It is translated as CASSYYLREGPQQYF.

The J gene is TRBJ2-6, the V gene TRBV5-1; 7 nucleotides match TRBD1. The junction had 13 bases not matched to a gene; V was cut back by 7 bases and J by 3 bases. Germline assignment: CDR1 SGHRS and CDR2 YFSETQ. CDR3 length equals 17 residues. The CDR3 DNA is TGCGCCAGCCCGTCAGACAGGGAGAGAAGTGGGGCCAACGTCCTGACTTTC. It is translated as CASPSDRERSGANVLTF.

Concerning this clone: The junction departs from germline at one end; a sequencing error may be responsible. This rearrangement joins TRBV4-2 to TRBJ1-5; 8 nucleotides line up with TRBD1. The CDR3 totals 15 residues. The V gene's germline CDR1 is LGHNA and CDR2 YNFKEQ. The CDR3 sequence is CASSLRQGSNRPQHF. As DNA, the CDR3 is TGTGCCAGCAGCCTGCGACAGGGGAGCAATCGGCCCCAGCATTTT.

This rearrangement joins TRBV5-1 to TRBJ1-1; unclear D gene. The germline V and J ends were trimmed by 4 bases and 7 bases, with 8 bases remaining between them. This CDR3 region has 11 residues. Looked up from germline, CDR1 is SGHRS and CDR2 is YFSETQ. Here the CDR3 DNA reads TGCGCCAGCAGCAGCGGATTTGAAGCTTTCTTT. Translation: CASSSGFEAFF.

The chain links TRBV11-2 to TRBJ2-7; the D is unclear. This CDR3 has 12 amino acids. Germline V lookup: CDR1 SGHAT, CDR2 FQNNGV. Trimming took 6 bases from V and 2 from J, leaving 8 bases between them. The chain's CDR3 is CASSPGTYEQYF. The CDR3 DNA reads as TGTGCCAGCAGTCCCGGCACCTACGAGCAGTACTTC. The full variable domain, in which reference TRBV11-2 and TRBJ2-7 provide the parts outside the CDR3, is EAGVAQSPRYKIIEKRQSVAFWCNPISGHATLYWYQQILGQGPKLLIQFQNNGVVDDSQLPKDRFSAERLKGVDSTLKIQPAKLEDSAVYLCASSPGTYEQYFGPGTRLTVT.

This clone showed up just once. The rearrangement links TRBV19 to TRBJ2-6; 10 nucleotides agree with TRBD1. Germline CDR1 is LNHDA and CDR2 is SQIVND (reference sequence). Unmatched junction bases numbered 8, after V lost 2 bases and J lost 4 bases. This CDR3 is 18 amino acids long. The CDR3 nucleotides are TGTGCCAGTAGTATATCGCCCGGGACAGGGGCCGGGGCCAACGTCCTGACTTTC. This encodes CASSISPGTGAGANVLTF.

The chain employs TRBV19 and TRBJ1-1, with 7 nucleotides matching TRBD1. This CDR3 comprises 12 residues. The germline V gene has CDR1 LNHDA and CDR2 SQIVND (reference sequence). Trimming took 2 bases from V and 10 from J; bases not matched to a gene: 4. The CDR3 region is CASSIRTGAAFF. CDR3 DNA: TGTGCCAGTAGTATACGGACAGGTGCAGCTTTCTTT.

The chain has TRBV7-7 and TRBJ2-2; the D gene could be TRBD1 or TRBD2 (7 bases each). Trimming left V 1 base short and J 9 bases short, with 27 bases between. This CDR3 comprises 19 residues. The V gene's germline CDR1 is SSHAT and CDR2 FNYEAQ (reference sequence). CDR3 sequence: CASSLERSGGALDHRELFF. The CDR3 DNA reads as TGTGCCAGCAGCTTAGAACGGTCAGGGGGGGCCTTAGACCACCGGGAGCTGTTTTTT.

Here the CDR3 DNA reads TGCAGCGTTGAGCTCCCGGGACAGGGGACCTACGAGCAGTACTTC. Translated, it gives CSVELPGQGTYEQYF. The chain recombines TRBV29-1 with TRBJ2-7; 10 bases are a match to TRBD1. The CDR3 is made up of 15 amino acids. J gave up 2 bases and V 3 bases, and 7 bases lay outside the gene matches. CDR1 and CDR2 (germline): SQVTM, ANQGSEA.

V usage is TRBV21-1 and J usage is TRBJ1-5. TRBV21-1 represents a pseudogene. The CDR3 sequence is 13 residues long. CDR3 sequence reads: CAPAEPRNQPQHF. The DNA for the CDR3 is TGTGCCCCGGCGGAGCCGCGCAATCAGCCCCAGCATTTT.

The table lists this clone with a few counts. The V and J genes are TRBV6-5 and TRBJ1-5; possible D gene TRBD1, 6 bases. The ends were cut back, 8 bases at V and 6 bases at J, with 14 bases in the middle. Germline-derived CDR1 and CDR2 are MNHEY and SVGAGI. CDR3 length: 13 amino acids. The CDR3 DNA follows: TGTGCCAGCCGGGGGGGGCTGAGTCAGCCCCAGCATTTT. Translating gives CASRGGLSQPQHF.